This T cell receptor (beta chain) was identified in a study of blood T cells in healthy people across ages. The study's findings and limits: The recorded TCR beta diversity per million T cells decreased in a roughly linear manner with age. It was not possible, with unsorted PBMCs, to conclusively compare naive and antigen-experienced cells.

The V gene's germline CDR1 is KGHDR and CDR2 SFDVKD. CDR3 size: 16 residues. J gave up 5 bases and V 2 bases, and 6 bases lay outside the gene matches. Worth noting for this clonotype: Its antigen is currently unknown.

A J-beta primer mix and a sample-barcoded 5' primer were used in a second PCR of roughly 6 to 12 cycles. A single record per CDR3 protein comes from TCRdb applying MiXCR to the 5' RACE reads. The table lists roughly 1.5 million distinct CDR3 sequences, roughly 43% of them singletons. The sequence was obtained from a woman aged 18-29 years in good health. The material sequenced was blood. The chain is built from TRBV24-1 and TRBJ2-5, with 11 positions matching TRBD1. As DNA, the CDR3 is TGTGCCACCAGTGATTATGGGACAGGGGGTATGGAGACCCAGTACTTC. Translated: CATSDYGTGGMETQYF.